This TCR beta chain came from a study of blood T cell repertoires in COVID-19. Across the study: Acute-phase and convalescent COVID-19 samples originated in the United States, Italy and Spain.

This clone was seen just once. Trimming removed 3 bases at V and 2 bases at J, with 8 bases between. Germline lookup yields CDR1 MNHNS and CDR2 SASEGT. CDR3 length: 13 amino acids. Sequenced by immunoSEQ multiplex PCR; TCRdb stores in-frame clones only, minus some. There are 120,000 or so clones in the sample; 88% occur only once, and approximately 1.5% lies in the top ten. The sequencing input was peripheral blood. The sequence was collected from a human donor in a cohort sampled during active COVID-19. The chain has TRBV6-1 and TRBJ2-7; the D is unclear. The CDR3: CASSEATPYEQYF. The CDR3 DNA is TGTGCCAGCAGTGAGGCCACCCCCTACGAGCAGTACTTC.